This T cell receptor beta chain originates from a study of CD8+CD57+ T cells in acquired aplastic anemia. Trimming removed 2 bases from V and 1 base from J; junction bases left unmatched: 2. The CDR3 is made up of 14 amino acids. CDR1 is SGHRS, CDR2 YFSETQ, per germline. Genomic DNA, serving as template, underwent TCR beta VDJ and CDR3 profiling. Each CDR3 protein gets one entry after TCRdb re-called the reads with MiXCR. Of some 170,000 distinct CDR3 sequences listed, roughly 48% are singletons. This clonotype was seen many times. CD8+CD57+ cell expansion, shown by flow cytometry, had occurred in the patients selected for sequencing.

The sample consisted of sorted CD4+, CD8+, or CD8+CD57+ T cells (not recorded which) from PBMCs. The chain has TRBV5-1 and TRBJ1-1, with TRBD1 identical over 7 bases. The source is a human donor with aplastic anemia. CDR3 amino acids: CASSFGTANTEAFF. The CDR3 coding sequence is TGCGCCAGCAGCTTCGGGACAGCGAACACTGAAGCTTTCTTT.